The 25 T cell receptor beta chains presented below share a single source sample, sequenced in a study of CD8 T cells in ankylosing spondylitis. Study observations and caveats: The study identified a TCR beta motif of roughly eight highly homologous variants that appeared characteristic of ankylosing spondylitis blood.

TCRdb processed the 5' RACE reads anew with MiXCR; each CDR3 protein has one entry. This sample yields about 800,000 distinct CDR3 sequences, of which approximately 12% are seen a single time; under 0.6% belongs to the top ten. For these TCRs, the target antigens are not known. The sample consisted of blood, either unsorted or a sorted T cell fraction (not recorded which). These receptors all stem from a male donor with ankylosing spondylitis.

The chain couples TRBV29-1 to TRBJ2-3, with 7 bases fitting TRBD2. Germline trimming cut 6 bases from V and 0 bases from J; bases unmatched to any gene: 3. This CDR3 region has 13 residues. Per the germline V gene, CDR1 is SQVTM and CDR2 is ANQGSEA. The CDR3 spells CSVGGRSTDTQYF. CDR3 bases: TGCAGCGTGGGGGGGAGGAGCACAGATACGCAGTATTTT.

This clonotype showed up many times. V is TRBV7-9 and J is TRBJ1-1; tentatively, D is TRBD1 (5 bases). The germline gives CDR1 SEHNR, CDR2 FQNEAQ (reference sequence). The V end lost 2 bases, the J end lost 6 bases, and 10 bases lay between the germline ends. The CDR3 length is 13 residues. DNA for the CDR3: TGTGCCAGCAGCTTATTCGAACAGGCTGAAGCTTTCTTT. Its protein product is CASSLFEQAEAFF. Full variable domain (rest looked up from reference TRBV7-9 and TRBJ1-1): DTGVSQNPRHKITKRGQNVTFRCDPISEHNRLYWYRQTLGQGPEFLTYFQNEAQLEKSRLLSDRFSAERPKGSFSTLEIQRTEQGDSAMYLCASSLFEQAEAFFGQGTRLTVV.

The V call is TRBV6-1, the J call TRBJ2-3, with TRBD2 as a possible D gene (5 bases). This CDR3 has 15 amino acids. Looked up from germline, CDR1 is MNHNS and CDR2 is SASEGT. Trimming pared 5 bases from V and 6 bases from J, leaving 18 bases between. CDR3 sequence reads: CASSSYFGGLDTQYF. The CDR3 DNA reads TGTGCCAGCAGTAGCTACTTCGGCGGGTTGGATACGCAGTATTTT.

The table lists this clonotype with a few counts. CDR3 amino acids: CSVAAGDSYEQYF. CDR3 DNA: TGCAGCGTTGCGGCGGGGGACTCCTACGAGCAGTACTTC. The chain couples TRBV29-1 to TRBJ2-7; 7 bases agree with TRBD2. This CDR3 is built from 13 residues. V gave up 4 bases and J gave up 0 bases; unmatched junction bases: 3. The germline V gene has CDR1 SQVTM and CDR2 ANQGSEA.

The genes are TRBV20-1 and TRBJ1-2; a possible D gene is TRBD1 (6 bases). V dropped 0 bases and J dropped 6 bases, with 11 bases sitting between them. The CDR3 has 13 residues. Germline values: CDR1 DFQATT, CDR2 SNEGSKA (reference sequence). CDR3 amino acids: CSARDYRDDGYTF. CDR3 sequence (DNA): TGCAGTGCTAGAGATTACAGGGATGATGGCTACACCTTC.

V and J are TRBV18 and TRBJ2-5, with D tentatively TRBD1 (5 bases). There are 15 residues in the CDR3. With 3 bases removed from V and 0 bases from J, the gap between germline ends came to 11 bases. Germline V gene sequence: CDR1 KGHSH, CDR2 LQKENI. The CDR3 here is CASSPAAGYQETQYF. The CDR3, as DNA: TGTGCCAGCTCACCGGCGGCAGGGTACCAAGAGACCCAGTACTTC. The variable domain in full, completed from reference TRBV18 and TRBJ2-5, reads NAGVMQNPRHLVRRRGQEARLRCSPMKGHSHVYWYRQLPEEGLKFMVYLQKENIIDESGMPKERFSAEFPKEGPSILRIQQVVRGDSAAYFCASSPAAGYQETQYFGPGTRLLVL.

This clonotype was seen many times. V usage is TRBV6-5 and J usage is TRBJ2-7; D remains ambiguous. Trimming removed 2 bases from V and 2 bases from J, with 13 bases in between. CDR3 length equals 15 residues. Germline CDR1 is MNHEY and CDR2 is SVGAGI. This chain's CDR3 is CASSYNQDPAYEQYF. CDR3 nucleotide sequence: TGTGCCAGCAGTTACAACCAGGACCCTGCCTACGAGCAGTACTTC.

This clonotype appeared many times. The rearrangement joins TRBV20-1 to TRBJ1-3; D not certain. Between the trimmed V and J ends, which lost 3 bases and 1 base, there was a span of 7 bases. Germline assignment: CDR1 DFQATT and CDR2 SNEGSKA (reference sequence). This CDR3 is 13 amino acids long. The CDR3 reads CSARTGSGNTIYF. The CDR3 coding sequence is TGCAGTGCTAGGACGGGTTCTGGAAACACCATATATTTT.

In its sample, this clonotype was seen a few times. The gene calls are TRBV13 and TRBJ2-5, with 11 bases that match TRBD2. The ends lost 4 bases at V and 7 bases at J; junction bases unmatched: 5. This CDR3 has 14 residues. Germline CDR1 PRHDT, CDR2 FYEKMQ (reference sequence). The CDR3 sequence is CASSSTSGMVTQYF. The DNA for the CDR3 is TGTGCCAGCAGCTCGACTAGCGGGATGGTGACCCAGTACTTC.

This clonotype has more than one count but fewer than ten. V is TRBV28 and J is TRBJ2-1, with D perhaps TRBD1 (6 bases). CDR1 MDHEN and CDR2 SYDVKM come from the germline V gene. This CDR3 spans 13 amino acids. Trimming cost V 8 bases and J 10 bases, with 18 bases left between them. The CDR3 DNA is TGTGCCAGCGCGACAGGTTCAACACGAGAGCAGTTCTTC. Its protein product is CASATGSTREQFF.

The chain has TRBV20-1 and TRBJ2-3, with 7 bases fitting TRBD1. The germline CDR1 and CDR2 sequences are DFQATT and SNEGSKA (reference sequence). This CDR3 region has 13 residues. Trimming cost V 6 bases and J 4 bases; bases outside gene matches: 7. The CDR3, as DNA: TGCAGTGCCTCAAGGGACAGCCCAGATACGCAGTATTTT. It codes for CSASRDSPDTQYF.

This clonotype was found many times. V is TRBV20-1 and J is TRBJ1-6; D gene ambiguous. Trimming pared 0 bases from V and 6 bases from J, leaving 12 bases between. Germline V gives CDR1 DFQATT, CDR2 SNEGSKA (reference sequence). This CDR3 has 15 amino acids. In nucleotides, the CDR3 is TGCAGTGCTAGAGATCCTGCAGGTTTTAATTCACCCCTCCACTTT. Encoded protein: CSARDPAGFNSPLHF.

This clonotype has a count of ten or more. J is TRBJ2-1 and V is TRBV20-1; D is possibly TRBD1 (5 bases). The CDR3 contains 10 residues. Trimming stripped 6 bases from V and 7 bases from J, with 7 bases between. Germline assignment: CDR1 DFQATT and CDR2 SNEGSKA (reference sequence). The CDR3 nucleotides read TGCAGTGCCGCAGGGAATGAGCAGTTCTTC. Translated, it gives CSAAGNEQFF.

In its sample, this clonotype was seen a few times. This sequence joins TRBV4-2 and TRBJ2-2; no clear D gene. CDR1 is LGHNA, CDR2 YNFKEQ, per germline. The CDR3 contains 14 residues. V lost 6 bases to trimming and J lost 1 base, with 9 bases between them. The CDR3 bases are TGTGCCAGCAGGCGTGACTTGAACACCGGGGAGCTGTTTTTT. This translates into CASRRDLNTGELFF.

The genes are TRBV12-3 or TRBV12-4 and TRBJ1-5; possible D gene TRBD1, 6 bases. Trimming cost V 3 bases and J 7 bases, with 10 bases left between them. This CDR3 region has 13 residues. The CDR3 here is CASSFDRPQPQHF. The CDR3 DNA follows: TGTGCCAGCAGTTTCGACAGGCCCCAGCCCCAGCATTTT.

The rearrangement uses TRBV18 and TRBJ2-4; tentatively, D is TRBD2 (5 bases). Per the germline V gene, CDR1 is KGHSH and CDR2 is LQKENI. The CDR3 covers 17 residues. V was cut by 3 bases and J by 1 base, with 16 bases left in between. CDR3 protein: CASSPVVGSEAKNIQYF. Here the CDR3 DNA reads TGTGCCAGCTCACCCGTTGTGGGGAGTGAGGCCAAAAACATTCAGTACTTC.

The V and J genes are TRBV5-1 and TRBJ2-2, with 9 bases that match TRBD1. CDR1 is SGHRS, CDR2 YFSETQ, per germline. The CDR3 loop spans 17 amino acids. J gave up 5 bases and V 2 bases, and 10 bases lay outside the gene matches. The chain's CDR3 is CASSLKTIQGATGELFF. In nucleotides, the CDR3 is TGCGCCAGCAGCTTAAAGACGATACAGGGGGCGACCGGGGAGCTGTTTTTT.

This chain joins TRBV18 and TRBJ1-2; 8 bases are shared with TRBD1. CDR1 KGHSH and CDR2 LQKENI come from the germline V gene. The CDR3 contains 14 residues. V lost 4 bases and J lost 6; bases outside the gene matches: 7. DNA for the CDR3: TGTGCCAGCTCACTTAGACAGGGGCATGATGGCTACACCTTC. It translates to CASSLRQGHDGYTF.

This chain's CDR3 is CASSLDWTGGYEQYF. The CDR3 bases are TGTGCCAGCAGCTTGGATTGGACAGGGGGCTACGAGCAGTACTTC. J is TRBJ2-7 and V is TRBV5-6; 10 nucleotides match TRBD1. In germline, CDR1 is SGHDT, CDR2 YYEEEE. The CDR3 runs 15 residues. The trim removed 0 bases at V and 3 bases at J, leaving 3 bases unmatched.

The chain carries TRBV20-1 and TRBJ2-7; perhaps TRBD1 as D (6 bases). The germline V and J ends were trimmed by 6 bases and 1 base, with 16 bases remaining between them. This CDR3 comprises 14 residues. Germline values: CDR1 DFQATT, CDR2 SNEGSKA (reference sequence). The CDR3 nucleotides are TGCAGTGCCGAAGGACAGCTAGGGTCCTACGAGCAGTACTTC. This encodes CSAEGQLGSYEQYF.

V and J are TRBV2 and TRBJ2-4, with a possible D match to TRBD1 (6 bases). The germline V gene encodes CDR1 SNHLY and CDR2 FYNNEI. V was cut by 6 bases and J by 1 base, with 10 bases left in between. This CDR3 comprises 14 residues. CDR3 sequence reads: CASRKGEAKNIQYF. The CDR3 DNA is TGTGCCAGCAGGAAGGGGGAGGCCAAAAACATTCAGTACTTC.

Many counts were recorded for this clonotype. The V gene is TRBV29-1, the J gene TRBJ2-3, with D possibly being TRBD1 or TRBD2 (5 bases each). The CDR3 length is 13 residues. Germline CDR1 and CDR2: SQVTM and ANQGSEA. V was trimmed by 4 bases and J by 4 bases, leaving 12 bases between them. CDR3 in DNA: TGCAGCGTTGTGGGGGAAGGCCCAGATACGCAGTATTTT. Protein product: CSVVGEGPDTQYF.

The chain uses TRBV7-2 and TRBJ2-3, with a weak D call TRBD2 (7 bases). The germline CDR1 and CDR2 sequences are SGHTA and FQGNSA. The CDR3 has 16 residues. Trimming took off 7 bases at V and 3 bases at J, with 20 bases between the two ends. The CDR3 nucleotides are TGTGCCAGCACCACGCGGGGAGGGGGGCCAACAGATACGCAGTATTTT. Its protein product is CASTTRGGGPTDTQYF.

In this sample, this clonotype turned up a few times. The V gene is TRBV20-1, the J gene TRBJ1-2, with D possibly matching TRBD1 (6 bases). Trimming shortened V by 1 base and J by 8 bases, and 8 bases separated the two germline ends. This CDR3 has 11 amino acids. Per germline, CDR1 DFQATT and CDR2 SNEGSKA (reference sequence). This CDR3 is CSARAQGGYTF. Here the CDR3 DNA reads TGCAGTGCTAGAGCACAGGGCGGCTACACCTTC.

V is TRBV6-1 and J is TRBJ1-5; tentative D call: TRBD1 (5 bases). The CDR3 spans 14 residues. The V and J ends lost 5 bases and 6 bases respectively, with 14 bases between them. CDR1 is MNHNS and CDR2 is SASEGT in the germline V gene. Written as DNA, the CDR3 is TGTGCCAGCAGTCCCAGGAACGGGGGTCAGCCCCAGCATTTT. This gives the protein CASSPRNGGQPQHF.